This T cell receptor (beta chain) was sequenced for a study of technical replicates of blood from a few donors (dated by TCRdb to 2016 to 2017). The CDR3 sequence holds 11 residues, the cysteine and phenylalanine included. Only CDR3 DNA remains: 33 bases, in frame from the first base. The germline V gene (reference sequence) gives CDR1 as WNHNN and CDR2 as SYGVQD. V drops 4 bases and J drops 6 bases, leaving 3 bases in between. Library prep was done by the immunoSEQ multiplex PCR assay. TCRdb took this table from immuneACCESS and kept in-frame rearrangements with V and J called. Such tables lack part of the clones; where checked against another copy, unresolved V genes explain under half of the gap, and the rest is unexplained. The sample includes about 85,000 clones, with approximately 94% observed a single time. 0.25% of the sample belongs to the ten largest clones. This clone was seen a handful of times. Its antigen is unknown. Base qualities are not provided; no much larger clone lies one nucleotide away.

The receptor was isolated from a human donor in good health. The sequenced sample was T cells isolated from PBMCs. Rearrangement joined TRBV10-1 to TRBJ2-2; no confident D gene assignment can be made. The CDR3 region: CASSAAGELFF. The DNA reads TGCGCCAGCAGTGCAGCCGGGGAGCTGTTTTTT.